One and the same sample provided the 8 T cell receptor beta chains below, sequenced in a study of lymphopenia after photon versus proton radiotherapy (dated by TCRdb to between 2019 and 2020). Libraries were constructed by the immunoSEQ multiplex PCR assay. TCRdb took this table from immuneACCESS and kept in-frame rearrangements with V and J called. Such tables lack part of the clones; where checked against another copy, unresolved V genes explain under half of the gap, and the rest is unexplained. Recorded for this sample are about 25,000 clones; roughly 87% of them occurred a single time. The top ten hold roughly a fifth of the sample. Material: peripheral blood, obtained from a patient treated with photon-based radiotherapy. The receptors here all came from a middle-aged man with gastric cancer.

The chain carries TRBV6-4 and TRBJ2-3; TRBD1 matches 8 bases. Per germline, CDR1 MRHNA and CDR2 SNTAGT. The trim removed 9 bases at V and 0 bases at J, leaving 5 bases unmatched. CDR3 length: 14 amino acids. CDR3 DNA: TGTGCCAGGCACCGGGACAGGAGCACAGATACGCAGTATTTT. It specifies CARHRDRSTDTQYF.

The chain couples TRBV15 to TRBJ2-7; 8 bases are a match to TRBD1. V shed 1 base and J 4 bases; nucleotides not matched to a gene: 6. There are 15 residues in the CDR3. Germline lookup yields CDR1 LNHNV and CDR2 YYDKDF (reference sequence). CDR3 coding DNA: TGTGCCACCAGCAGAGTAGAGACAGGGGCATACGAGCAGTACTTC. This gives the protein CATSRVETGAYEQYF.

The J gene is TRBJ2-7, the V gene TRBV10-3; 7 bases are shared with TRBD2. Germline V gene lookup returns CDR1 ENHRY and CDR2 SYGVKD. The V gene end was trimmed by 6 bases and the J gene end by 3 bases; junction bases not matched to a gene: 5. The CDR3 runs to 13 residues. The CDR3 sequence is CAISRGVNYEQYF. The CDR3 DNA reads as TGTGCCATCAGCCGGGGGGTTAACTACGAGCAGTACTTC.

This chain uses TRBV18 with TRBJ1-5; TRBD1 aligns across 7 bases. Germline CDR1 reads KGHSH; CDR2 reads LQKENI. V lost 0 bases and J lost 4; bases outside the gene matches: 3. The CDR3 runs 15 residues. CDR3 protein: CASSPPGQQNQPQHF. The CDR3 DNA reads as TGTGCCAGCTCACCACCGGGACAGCAGAATCAGCCCCAGCATTTT.

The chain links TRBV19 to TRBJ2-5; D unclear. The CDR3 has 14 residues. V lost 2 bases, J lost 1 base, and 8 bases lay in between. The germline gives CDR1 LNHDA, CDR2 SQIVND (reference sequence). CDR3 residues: CASSIMRSQETQYF. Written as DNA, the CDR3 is TGTGCCAGTAGTATAATGAGGAGCCAAGAGACCCAGTACTTC.

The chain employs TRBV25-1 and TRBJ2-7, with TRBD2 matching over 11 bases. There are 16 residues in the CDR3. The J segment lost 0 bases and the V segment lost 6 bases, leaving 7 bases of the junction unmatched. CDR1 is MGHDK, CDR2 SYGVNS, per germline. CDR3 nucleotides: TGTGCCAGCAGCCCCGGGACTAGCGGCCTCTCCTACGAGCAGTACTTC. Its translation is CASSPGTSGLSYEQYF.

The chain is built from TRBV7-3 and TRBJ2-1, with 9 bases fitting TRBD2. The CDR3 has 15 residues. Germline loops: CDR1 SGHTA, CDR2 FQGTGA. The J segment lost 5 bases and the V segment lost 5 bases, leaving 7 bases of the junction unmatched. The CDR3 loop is CASSTGTSPHNEQFF. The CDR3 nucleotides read TGTGCCAGCAGCACCGGGACTAGCCCGCACAATGAGCAGTTCTTC.

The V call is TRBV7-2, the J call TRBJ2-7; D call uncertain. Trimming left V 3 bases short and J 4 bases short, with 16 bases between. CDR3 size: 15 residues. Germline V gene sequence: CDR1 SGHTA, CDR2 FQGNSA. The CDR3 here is CASSFGGRPFYEQYF. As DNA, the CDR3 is TGTGCCAGCAGCTTCGGCGGCAGACCTTTTTACGAGCAGTACTTC.